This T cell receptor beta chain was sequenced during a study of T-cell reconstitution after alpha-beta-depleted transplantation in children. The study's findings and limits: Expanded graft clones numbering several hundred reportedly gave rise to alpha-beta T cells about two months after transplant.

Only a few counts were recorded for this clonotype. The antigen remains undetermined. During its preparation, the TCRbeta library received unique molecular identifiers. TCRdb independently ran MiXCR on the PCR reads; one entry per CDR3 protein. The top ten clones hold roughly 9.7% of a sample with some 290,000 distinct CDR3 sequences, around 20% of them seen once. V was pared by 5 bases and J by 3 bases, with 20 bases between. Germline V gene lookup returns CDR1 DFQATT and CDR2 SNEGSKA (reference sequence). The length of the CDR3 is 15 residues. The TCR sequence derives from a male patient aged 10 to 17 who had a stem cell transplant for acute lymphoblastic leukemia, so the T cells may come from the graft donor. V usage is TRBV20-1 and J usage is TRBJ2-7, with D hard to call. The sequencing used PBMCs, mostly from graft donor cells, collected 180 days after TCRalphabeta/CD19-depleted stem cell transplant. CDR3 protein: CSACRIGLGSYEQYF. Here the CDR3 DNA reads TGCAGTGCTTGCCGTATCGGCCTGGGCAGCTACGAGCAGTACTTC.